A single T cell receptor (beta chain) is shown here with its context. Its antigen is unknown. Base qualities are missing; no much larger clone stands one base away. The germline V gene yields MNHEY for CDR1 and SVGAGI for CDR2. The CDR3 has 14 amino acids, counting the end cysteine and phenylalanine. Just the 42-base CDR3 DNA is kept, in frame starting at base 1. V is cut by 6 bases and J by 3 bases, and the space between the germline ends is 12 bases. This record comes from a study of persistence of HIV-infected CD4 T cells (TCRdb year 2020). Regarding the complete study: The median time participants had been on suppressive ART was roughly eight years. The study isolated CMV- and HIV-1 Gag-responding CD4+ T cells from ART-treated individuals to examine antigen-driven clonal expansion of HIV-1-infected cells. Peripheral blood samples of up to roughly 200 mL were obtained at multiple time points, with the exception of a couple of participants, for whom leukapheresis was performed at a single time point. The clonality of all cells in each sorted population was measured by TCRbeta sequencing, and the clonality of infected cells was measured by proviral sequencing. Cross-participant TCR cluster analysis included about eight participants for CMV and over five participants for Gag. Anti-CD3/anti-CD28 stimulation activated a higher proportion of cells, with a lower memory fraction, than antigen stimulation.

The sample's treatment or condition label, decoded: suppressive antiretroviral therapy. As a nonspecific positive control representing the CD4+ T cell repertoire, cells were stimulated with anti-CD3/anti-CD28 magnetic beads. Responding CD4+ T cells were sorted on the basis of upregulation of both CD40 ligand and CD69. Participants were HIV-1-infected adults who started suppressive ART during chronic infection. For at least 4 years, participants had undetectable plasma HIV-1 RNA, below 50 copies/mL. To be included, a participant needed positive CMV serology and a CD4+ T cell count above 400 cells/uL. Before stimulation, PBMCs were isolated using density centrifugation and depleted of CD8+ T cells. Stimulation of CD8-depleted PBMCs was carried out for 15 to 20 hours with anti-CD28/CD49d costimulation, CD40-blocking antibody and enfuvirtide, to prevent new infections. Sorting was done on either a Beckman Coulter MoFlo Legacy or an XDP sorter, and propidium iodide was used to exclude dead cells. Genomic DNA was extracted using the QIAamp DNA Mini Kit for samples with more than one million cells and using the Quick-DNA Microprep Kit for all other samples.

The immunoSEQ hsTCRB assay version 4 in survey mode was used to sequence TCRbeta repertoires from genomic DNA. Genomic DNA was diluted to 8.5 to 10 ng/uL, and up to roughly 1 ug per sample was used for TCRbeta sequencing. The authors' analysis ran thus. ImmunoSeq Analyzer 3.0 was used for analysis of TCRbeta data, and diversity was computed on productive nucleotide rearrangements. Using the Immunarch R package, the improved Chao index served to estimate lower-bound TCR diversity and the Gini coefficient served to estimate clonality. Nucleotide rearrangements that differed but encoded the same CDR3beta amino acid sequence were counted as separate clonotypes. Differential abundance analysis identified TCRbeta sequences significantly enriched in antigen-responding cells relative to anti-CD3/anti-CD28-activated cells. GLIPH2 clustered TCRs by predicted peptide-MHC specificity, both within individual participants and across merged participant data sets. The immuneACCESS repertoire file appears here via TCRdb, limited to in-frame rearrangements. These files lack a portion of the clones; in checked studies, under half of the deficit traces to unresolved V genes, and the cause of the others is not known. Clonal size and the V and J genes are those of that table, whereas D and trimming came from the DNA. This sample comprises tens of thousands of clones, just over 90% of them detected only once. The ten largest account for about 2% of the sample.

Overall study results and their limits: Degenerate expanded CDR3beta sequences were enriched in antigen-responding cells, suggesting convergent selection of CD4+ responses to CMV and Gag. TCRbeta richness in CMV- and Gag-responding cells was significantly lower than in anti-CD3/anti-CD28-responding cells; CMV-responding cells had higher oligoclonality than CD3/CD28-stimulated and Gag-responding cells. Within the same sorted populations, how oligoclonal the TCRs were correlated with how oligoclonal the proviruses were. Because the TCR analyses were done in bulk, restricting them to just the rare CMV-responding cells that actually carried HIV-1 proviruses was not possible. Only a small number of individuals took part in the study, and the range of antigens tested was limited.

The sequence derives from an adult man with HIV who was CMV-seropositive. The sequence joins TRBV6-5 to TRBJ1-3; the D segment could be TRBD1, given 6 matching bases. The specimen was CD4+ T cells sorted from PBMCs after 18-hour stimulation, collected from a patient who received antiretroviral therapy. This sample's cell subset or site label indicates: CD40L+CD69+ CD4 T cells responding to anti-CD3/anti-CD28 beads, representing the overall repertoire. The CDR3 region has the sequence CASRPGAGGNTIYF. Here is the DNA: TGTGCCAGCAGACCGGGGGCGGGTGGAAACACCATATATTTT.